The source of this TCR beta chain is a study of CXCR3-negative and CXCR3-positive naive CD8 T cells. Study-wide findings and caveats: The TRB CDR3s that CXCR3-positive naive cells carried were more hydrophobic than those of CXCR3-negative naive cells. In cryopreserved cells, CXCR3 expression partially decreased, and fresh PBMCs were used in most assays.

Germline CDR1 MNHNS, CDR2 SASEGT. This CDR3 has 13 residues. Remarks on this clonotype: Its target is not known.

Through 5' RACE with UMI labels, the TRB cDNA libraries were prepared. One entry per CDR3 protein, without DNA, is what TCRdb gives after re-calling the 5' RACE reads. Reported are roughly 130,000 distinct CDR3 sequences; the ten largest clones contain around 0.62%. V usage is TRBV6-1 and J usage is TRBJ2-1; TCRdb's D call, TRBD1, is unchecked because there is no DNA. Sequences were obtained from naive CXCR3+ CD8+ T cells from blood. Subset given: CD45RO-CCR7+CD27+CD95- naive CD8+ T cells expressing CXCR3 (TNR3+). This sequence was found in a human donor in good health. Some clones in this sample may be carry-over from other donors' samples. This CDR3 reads CASSFTGINEQFF.